This is a list of T cell receptor beta chains from one sample in a study of regulatory T cells in long-lasting Graves disease. TCRdb reanalysed the multiplex PCR reads using MiXCR and keeps one entry per CDR3 protein. The sample has roughly 300,000 distinct CDR3 sequences, about 18% seen once. The sequencing here drew on peripheral blood mononuclear cells (PBMCs), taken when the disease was refractory, from a patient treated with antithyroid drugs. The receptors come from a female donor with Graves disease. CDR3s leave out the opening cysteine and the closing phenylalanine or tryptophan. Fields, in order: V gene, J gene, CDR3 protein.

TRBV6-1	TRBJ2-7	ASRVGGQGNYEQY
TRBV29-1	TRBJ2-7	SVGVTGSTRYEQY
TRBV19	TRBJ1-5	ASTTRGNQPQH
TRBV19	TRBJ1-5	ASKGVSNQPQH
TRBV9	TRBJ1-4	ASSVAPGEKLF
TRBV11-1	TRBJ2-7	ASSSFPDGSYEQY
TRBV27	TRBJ2-7	ASRSHNSWGEQY
TRBV3-1	TRBJ2-7	ASSPTPNLEVGHFEQY
TRBV5-6	TRBJ1-2	VSSLARDGYT
TRBV10-1	TRBJ1-1	ASSAGREQAF
TRBV29-1	TRBJ2-1	SLADSYNEQF
TRBV2	TRBJ1-2	ASSLQGGGYT
TRBV6-1	TRBJ1-6	ASSVWDRPNSPLH
TRBV2	TRBJ2-2	ASSEVGRRTGGLF
TRBV7-3	TRBJ2-5	ASRKGGRVQGETQY
TRBV5-1	TRBJ1-1	ASSPSTGANTEAF
TRBV12-3/TRBV12-4	TRBJ1-5	ASRRSGTETNQPQH
TRBV18	TRBJ2-3	ASSPRRVIAGDTDTQY
TRBV6-1	TRBJ1-1	ASSVQQVMNTEAF
TRBV27	TRBJ1-1	ASSFLGGNTEAF
TRBV20-1	TRBJ1-6	SARVPGLGQDSPLH
TRBV4-1	TRBJ1-2	ASSQGVGWLLDYGYT
TRBV29-1	TRBJ1-3	SILSPVGASGNTIY
TRBV7-9	TRBJ1-5	ASSLGVQPQH
TRBV28	TRBJ1-4	VSAFRDREEKLF
TRBV20-1	TRBJ2-7	SASSQGSVYEQY
TRBV28	TRBJ1-2	ASSLGAGQGPYGYT
TRBV24-1	TRBJ2-1	ATSDTDGSSYNEQF
TRBV28	TRBJ2-1	ASSLLPGRLPLF
TRBV7-9	TRBJ1-2	GAGDSGYGYT
TRBV6-1	TRBJ2-1	ASRGSSGGRYNEQF
TRBV24-1	TRBJ2-2	ATRGTSGRAGESGELF
TRBV5-1	TRBJ2-7	ASTGGREERY
TRBV19	TRBJ1-1	ASKAIEGAGNTEAF
TRBV20-1	TRBJ1-4	SATRGVGEKLF
TRBV11-2	TRBJ2-7	ASSSSTGGYEQY
TRBV12-3/TRBV12-4	-	ASSPPRVRAGNEQF
TRBV6-1	TRBJ1-4	ASSNRGLGEKLF
TRBV2	TRBJ1-2	ASSQTIMKGIYGYT
TRBV27	TRBJ1-6	ASSNPRQSSPLH
TRBV11-1	TRBJ2-7	ASSFDRYSYEQY
TRBV20-1	TRBJ2-7	SARDPQGQSYEQY
TRBV19	TRBJ2-4	ASSPRDRIMGNIQY
TRBV6-2/TRBV6-3	TRBJ2-2	ASSPLENTGELF
TRBV6-1	TRBJ2-2	ASSDMRRAGELF
TRBV28	TRBJ1-1	ASSPPGGLNAEAS
TRBV2	TRBJ1-1	ASSALTEAF
TRBV11-2	TRBJ1-4	ASSIGARSSTNEKLF
TRBV6-5	TRBJ2-5	ASSYAAAKSETQY
TRBV24-1	TRBJ1-5	ATSDSRPTGGLQPQH
TRBV2	TRBJ2-1	ASSDIGTRNEQF
TRBV10-1	TRBJ1-5	ASSESIGQPQH
TRBV2	TRBJ2-7	ASMGWGYEQY
TRBV4-1	TRBJ1-2	ASSRMMTLGPSYGYT
TRBV20-1	TRBJ2-2	SASSGVNTGELF
TRBV20-1	TRBJ1-2	SAPRGSKSYT
TRBV5-1	TRBJ1-1	ASRRTPNTEAF
TRBV11-2	TRBJ2-1	ASSPGLAEPSYNEQF
TRBV28	TRBJ1-6	ASSPGQGALSPLH